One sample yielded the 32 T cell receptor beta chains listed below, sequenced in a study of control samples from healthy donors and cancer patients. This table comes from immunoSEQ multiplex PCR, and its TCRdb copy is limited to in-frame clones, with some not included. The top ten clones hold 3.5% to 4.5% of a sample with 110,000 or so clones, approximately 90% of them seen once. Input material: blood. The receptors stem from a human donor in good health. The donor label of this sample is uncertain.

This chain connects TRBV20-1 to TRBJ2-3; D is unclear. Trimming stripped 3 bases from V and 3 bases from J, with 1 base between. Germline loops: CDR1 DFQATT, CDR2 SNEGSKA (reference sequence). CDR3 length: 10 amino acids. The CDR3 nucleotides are TGCAGTGCTAGTACAGATACGCAGTATTTT. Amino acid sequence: CSASTDTQYF.

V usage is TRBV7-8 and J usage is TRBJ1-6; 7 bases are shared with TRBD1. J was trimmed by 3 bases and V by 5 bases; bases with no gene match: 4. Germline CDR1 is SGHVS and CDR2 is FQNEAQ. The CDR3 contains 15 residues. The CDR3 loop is CASSAGQVYNSPLHF. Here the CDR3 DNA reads TGTGCCAGCAGCGCCGGACAGGTCTATAATTCACCCCTCCACTTT.

The CDR3 protein is CASETGSMNTEAFF. The DNA for the CDR3 is TGCGCCAGTGAGACAGGGTCAATGAACACTGAAGCTTTCTTT. V gene TRBV5-1 combines with J gene TRBJ1-1, with TRBD1 matching 7 bases. After removal of 8 bases from V and 0 bases from J, the junction contained 7 bases not matched to a gene. This CDR3 is built from 14 residues. The V gene's germline CDR1 is SGHRS and CDR2 YFSETQ. Full variable domain (remainder filled in from reference TRBV5-1 and TRBJ1-1): KAGVTQTPRYLIKTRGQQVTLSCSPISGHRSVSWYQQTPGQGLQFLFEYFSETQRNKGNFPGRFSGRQFSNSRSEMNVSTLELGDSALYLCASETGSMNTEAFFGQGTRLTVV.

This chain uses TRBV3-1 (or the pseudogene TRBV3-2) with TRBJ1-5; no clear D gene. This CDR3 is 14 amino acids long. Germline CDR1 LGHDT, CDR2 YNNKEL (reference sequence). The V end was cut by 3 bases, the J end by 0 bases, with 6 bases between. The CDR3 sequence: CASSQSGSNQPQHF. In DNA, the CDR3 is TGTGCCAGCAGCCAGAGCGGTAGCAATCAGCCCCAGCATTTT.

The CDR3 sequence: CASSESGTKNEKLFF. The CDR3 nucleotides are TGCGCCAGCAGTGAGTCTGGGACAAAGAATGAAAAACTGTTTTTT. This chain links TRBV10-2 with TRBJ1-4, with D perhaps matching TRBD1 (6 bases). This CDR3 is built from 15 residues. V was pared by 0 bases and J by 5 bases, with 10 bases between. Per germline, CDR1 WSHSY and CDR2 SAAADI.

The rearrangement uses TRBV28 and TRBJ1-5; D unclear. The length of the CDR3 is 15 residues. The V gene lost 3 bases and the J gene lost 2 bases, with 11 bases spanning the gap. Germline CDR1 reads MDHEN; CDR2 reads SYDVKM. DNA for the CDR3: TGTGCCAGCAGTTTTAGGGCAGCCGGCAATCAGCCCCAGCATTTT. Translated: CASSFRAAGNQPQHF.

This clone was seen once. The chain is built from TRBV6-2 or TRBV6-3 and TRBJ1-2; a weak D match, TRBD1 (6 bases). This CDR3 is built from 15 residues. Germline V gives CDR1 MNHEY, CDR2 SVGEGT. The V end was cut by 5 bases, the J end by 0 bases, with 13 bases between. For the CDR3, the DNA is TGTGCCAGCAGTCCAGGACAGCTATCTAACTATGGCTACACCTTC. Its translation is CASSPGQLSNYGYTF.

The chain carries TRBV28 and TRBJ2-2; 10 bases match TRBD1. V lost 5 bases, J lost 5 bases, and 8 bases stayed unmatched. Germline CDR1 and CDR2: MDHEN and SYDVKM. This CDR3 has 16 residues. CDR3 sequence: CASSGTGEDRTGELFF. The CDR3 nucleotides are TGTGCCAGCAGTGGGACAGGGGAAGATCGTACCGGGGAGCTGTTTTTT.

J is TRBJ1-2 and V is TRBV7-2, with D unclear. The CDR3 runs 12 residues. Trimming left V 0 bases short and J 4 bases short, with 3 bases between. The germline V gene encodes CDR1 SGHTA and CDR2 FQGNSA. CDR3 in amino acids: CASSLASYGYTF. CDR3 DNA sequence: TGTGCCAGCAGCTTAGCAAGCTATGGCTACACCTTC.

CDR3 DNA sequence: TGTGCCAGCAGTGAAGGGGGGGGCAGGTACGAGCAGTACTTC. Its translation: CASSEGGGRYEQYF. This sequence joins TRBV2 and TRBJ2-7; tentatively, D is TRBD2 (7 bases). This CDR3 is built from 14 residues. CDR1 and CDR2 (germline): SNHLY, FYNNEI. Trimming left V 1 base short and J 4 bases short, with 11 bases between.

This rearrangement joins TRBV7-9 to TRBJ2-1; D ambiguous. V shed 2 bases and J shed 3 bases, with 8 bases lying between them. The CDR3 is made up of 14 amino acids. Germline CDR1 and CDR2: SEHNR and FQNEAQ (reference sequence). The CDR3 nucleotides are TGTGCCAGCAGCTTAAGTTCTAGCTACAATGAGCAGTTCTTC. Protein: CASSLSSSYNEQFF.

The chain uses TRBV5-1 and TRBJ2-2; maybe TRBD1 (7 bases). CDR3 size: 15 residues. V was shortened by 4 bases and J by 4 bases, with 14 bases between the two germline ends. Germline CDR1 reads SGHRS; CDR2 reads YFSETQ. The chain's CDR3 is CASSRGDRTTGELFF. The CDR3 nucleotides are TGCGCCAGCAGCAGGGGGGACAGAACCACCGGGGAGCTGTTTTTT. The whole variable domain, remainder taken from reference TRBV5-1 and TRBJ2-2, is KAGVTQTPRYLIKTRGQQVTLSCSPISGHRSVSWYQQTPGQGLQFLFEYFSETQRNKGNFPGRFSGRQFSNSRSEMNVSTLELGDSALYLCASSRGDRTTGELFFGEGSRLTVL.

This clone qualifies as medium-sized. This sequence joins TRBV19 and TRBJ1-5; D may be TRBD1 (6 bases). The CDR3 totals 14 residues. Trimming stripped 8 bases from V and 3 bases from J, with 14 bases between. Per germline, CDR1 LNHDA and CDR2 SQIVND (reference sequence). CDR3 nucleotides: TGTGCCAGTTCTAGAGAGGGACACAATCAGCCCCAGCATTTT. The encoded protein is CASSREGHNQPQHF.

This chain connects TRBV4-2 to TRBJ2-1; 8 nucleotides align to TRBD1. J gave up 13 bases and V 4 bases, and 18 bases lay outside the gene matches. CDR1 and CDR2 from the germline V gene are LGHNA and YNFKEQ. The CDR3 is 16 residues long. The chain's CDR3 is CASSPEGTGLSVVQFF. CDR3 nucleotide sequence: TGTGCCAGCAGCCCCGAAGGGACAGGCCTATCTGTGGTACAGTTCTTC.

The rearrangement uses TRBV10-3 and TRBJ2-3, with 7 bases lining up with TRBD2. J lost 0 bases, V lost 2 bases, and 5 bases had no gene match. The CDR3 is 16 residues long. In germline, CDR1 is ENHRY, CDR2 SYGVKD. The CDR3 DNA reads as TGTGCCATCAGTGAGATTCGGGGGGTGAGCACAGATACGCAGTATTTT. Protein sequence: CAISEIRGVSTDTQYF.

The CDR3 region has the DNA TGTGCCAGCAATCTAGCGGGGCTACAAGAGACCCAGTACTTC. Translated, it gives CASNLAGLQETQYF. This chain uses TRBV7-9 with TRBJ2-5; 9 bases are shared with TRBD2. Trimming took 7 bases from V and 2 from J; bases not matched to a gene: 5. The length of the CDR3 is 14 residues. Per the germline V gene, CDR1 is SEHNR and CDR2 is FQNEAQ (reference sequence).

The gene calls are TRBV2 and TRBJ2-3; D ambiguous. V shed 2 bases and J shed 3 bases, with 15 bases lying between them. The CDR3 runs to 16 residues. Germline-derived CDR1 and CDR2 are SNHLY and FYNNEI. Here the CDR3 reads CASSEHGTGVTDTQYF. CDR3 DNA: TGTGCCAGCAGTGAACACGGAACCGGAGTAACAGATACGCAGTATTTT.

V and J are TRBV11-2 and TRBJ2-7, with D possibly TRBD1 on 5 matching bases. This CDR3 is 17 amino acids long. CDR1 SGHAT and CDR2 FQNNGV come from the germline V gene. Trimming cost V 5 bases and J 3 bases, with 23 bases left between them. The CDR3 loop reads CASSRDRYRQTYYEQYF. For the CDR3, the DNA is TGTGCCAGCAGCCGAGACAGATACCGCCAGACCTACTACGAGCAGTACTTC.

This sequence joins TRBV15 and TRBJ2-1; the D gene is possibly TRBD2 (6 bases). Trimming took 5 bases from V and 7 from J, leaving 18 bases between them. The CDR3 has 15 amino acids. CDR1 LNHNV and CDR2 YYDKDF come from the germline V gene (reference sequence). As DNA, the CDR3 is TGTGCCACCAGCGTCGCCCGGCCGGGGGATAATGAGCAGTTCTTC. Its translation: CATSVARPGDNEQFF.

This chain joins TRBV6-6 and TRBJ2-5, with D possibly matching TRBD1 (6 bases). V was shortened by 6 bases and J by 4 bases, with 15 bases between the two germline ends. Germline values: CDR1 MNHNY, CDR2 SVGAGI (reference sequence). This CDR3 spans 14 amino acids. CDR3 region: CASRLQGSGETQYF. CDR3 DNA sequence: TGTGCCAGCAGACTACAGGGTTCTGGAGAGACCCAGTACTTC.

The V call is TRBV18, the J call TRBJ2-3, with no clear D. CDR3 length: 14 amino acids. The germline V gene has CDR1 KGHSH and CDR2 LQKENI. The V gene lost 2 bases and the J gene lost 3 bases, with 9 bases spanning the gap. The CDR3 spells CASSPVTPTDTQYF. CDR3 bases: TGTGCCAGCTCACCAGTGACGCCTACAGATACGCAGTATTTT.

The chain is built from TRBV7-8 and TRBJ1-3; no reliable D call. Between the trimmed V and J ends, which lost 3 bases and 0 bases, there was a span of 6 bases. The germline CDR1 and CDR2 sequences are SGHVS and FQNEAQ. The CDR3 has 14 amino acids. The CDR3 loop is CASSFGNSGNTIYF. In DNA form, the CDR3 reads TGTGCCAGCAGCTTCGGGAACTCTGGAAACACCATATATTTT.

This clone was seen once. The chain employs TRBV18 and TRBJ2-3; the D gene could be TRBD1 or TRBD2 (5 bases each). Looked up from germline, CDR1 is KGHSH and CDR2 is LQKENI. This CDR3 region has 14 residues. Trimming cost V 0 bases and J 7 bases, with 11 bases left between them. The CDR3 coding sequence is TGTGCCAGCTCACCACCGGACGGGGCCCATACGCAGTATTTT. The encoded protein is CASSPPDGAHTQYF. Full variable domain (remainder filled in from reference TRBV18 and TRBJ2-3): NAGVMQNPRHLVRRRGQEARLRCSPMKGHSHVYWYRQLPEEGLKFMVYLQKENIIDESGMPKERFSAEFPKEGPSILRIQQVVRGDSAAYFCASSPPDGAHTQYFGPGTRLTVL.

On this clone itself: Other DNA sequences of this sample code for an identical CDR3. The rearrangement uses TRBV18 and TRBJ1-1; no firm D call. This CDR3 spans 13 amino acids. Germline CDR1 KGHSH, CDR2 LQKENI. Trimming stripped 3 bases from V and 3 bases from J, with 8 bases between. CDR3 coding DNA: TGTGCCAGCTCACCCGGGCAGGACACTGAAGCTTTCTTT. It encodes CASSPGQDTEAFF.

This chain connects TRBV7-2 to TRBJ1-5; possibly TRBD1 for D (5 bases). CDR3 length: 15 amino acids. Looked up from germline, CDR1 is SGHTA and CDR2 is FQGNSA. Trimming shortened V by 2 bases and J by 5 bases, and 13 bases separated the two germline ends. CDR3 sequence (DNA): TGTGCCAGCAGCTTATGGGGGGAAGGGGATCAGCCCCAGCATTTT. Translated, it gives CASSLWGEGDQPQHF.

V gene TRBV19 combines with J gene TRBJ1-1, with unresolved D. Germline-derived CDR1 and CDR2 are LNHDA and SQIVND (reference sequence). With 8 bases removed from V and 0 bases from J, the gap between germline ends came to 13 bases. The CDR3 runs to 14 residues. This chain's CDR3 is CASCRLGVNTEAFF. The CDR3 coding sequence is TGTGCCAGTTGCAGGCTGGGCGTGAACACTGAAGCTTTCTTT.

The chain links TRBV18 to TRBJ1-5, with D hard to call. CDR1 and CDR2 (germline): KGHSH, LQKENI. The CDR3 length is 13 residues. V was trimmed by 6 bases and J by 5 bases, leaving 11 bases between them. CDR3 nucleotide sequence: TGTGCCAGCTCCAAAGGGTTCGATCAGCCCCAGCATTTT. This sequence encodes CASSKGFDQPQHF.

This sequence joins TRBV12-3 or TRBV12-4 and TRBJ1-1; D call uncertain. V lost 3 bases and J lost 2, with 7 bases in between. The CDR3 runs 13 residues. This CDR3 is CASSFQRNTEAFF. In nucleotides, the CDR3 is TGTGCCAGCAGTTTCCAGCGTAACACTGAAGCTTTCTTT.

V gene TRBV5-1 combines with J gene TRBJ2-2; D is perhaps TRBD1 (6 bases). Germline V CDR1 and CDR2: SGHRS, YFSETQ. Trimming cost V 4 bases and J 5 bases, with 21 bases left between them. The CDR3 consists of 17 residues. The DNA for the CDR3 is TGCGCCAGCAGCGAGAGACCGGGACACCAACTTACCGGGGAGCTGTTTTTT. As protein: CASSERPGHQLTGELFF.

CDR3 in amino acids: CASSRSGQALNTQYF. CDR3 nucleotides: TGTGCCAGCAGCCGTTCGGGACAGGCTTTGAATACGCAGTATTTT. The gene calls are TRBV3-1 (or the pseudogene TRBV3-2) and TRBJ2-3; the match to TRBD1 covers 8 bases. The V segment lost 4 bases and the J segment 7 bases; nucleotides outside the gene matches: 10. Germline CDR1 LGHDT, CDR2 YNNKEL (reference sequence). This CDR3 comprises 15 residues.

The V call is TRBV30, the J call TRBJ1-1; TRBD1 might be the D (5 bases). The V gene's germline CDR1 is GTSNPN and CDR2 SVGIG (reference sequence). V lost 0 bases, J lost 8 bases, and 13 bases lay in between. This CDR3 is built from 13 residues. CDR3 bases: TGTGCCTGGAGTGTTATTTTCGGGGGGGAAGCTTTCTTT. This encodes CAWSVIFGGEAFF.

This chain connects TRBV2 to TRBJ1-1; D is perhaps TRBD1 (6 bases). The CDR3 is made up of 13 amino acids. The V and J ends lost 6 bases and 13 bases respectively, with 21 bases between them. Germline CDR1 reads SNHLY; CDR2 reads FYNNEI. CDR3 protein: CASSSGQYGNDFF. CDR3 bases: TGTGCCAGCAGCTCAGGACAGTATGGTAACGATTTCTTT.